The entry below gives a single TCR beta chain sequence along with its context. The antigen remains undetermined. These data belong to a study of cytomegalovirus exposure and HLA in healthy donors. In germline, CDR1 is SEHNR, CDR2 FQNEAQ (reference sequence). This CDR3 has 16 amino acids. V was trimmed by 5 bases and J by 3 bases, leaving 20 bases between them. Whole-study findings and limits: In a later analysis, CMV-associated beta chains were mostly HLA-associated, it appeared.

13 Jbeta primers and 60 Vbeta primers were used for the PCR. Data came from immunoSEQ multiplex PCR; TCRdb stores just in-frame clones and leaves some out. This sample's table has 70,000 or so clones. Input material: PBMCs. The receptor was derived from a boy aged 5-17 years in good health and CMV-seronegative. The chain has TRBV7-9 and TRBJ2-7; a possible D gene is TRBD2 (5 bases). The CDR3 here is CASSPPGSANVYEQYF. The DNA of the CDR3 is TGTGCCAGCAGCCCACCGGGGTCAGCCAACGTCTACGAGCAGTACTTC.